A single sample is the source of the 13 T cell receptor beta chains below, sequenced in a study of T cell responses to AZD1222 COVID-19 vaccine. This table comes from immunoSEQ multiplex PCR, and its TCRdb copy is limited to in-frame clones, with some not included. The sample contains roughly 150,000 clones, approximately 91% of which appear only once. Sequenced material: peripheral blood, taken on day 0 of AZD1222 vaccination. The receptor source for this set is an adult in good health.

This sequence joins TRBV5-4 and TRBJ1-1; TRBD1 matches 8 bases. This CDR3 is built from 15 residues. Trimming at V came to 2 bases and at J to 3 bases, leaving 6 bases not matched to a gene. Germline V gene lookup returns CDR1 SGHNT and CDR2 YYREEE (reference sequence). The CDR3 region is CASSFQGAPDTEAFF. Here the CDR3 DNA reads TGTGCCAGCAGCTTTCAGGGGGCGCCGGACACTGAAGCTTTCTTT.

The chain employs TRBV4-1 and TRBJ1-2; D gene ambiguous. Germline V gives CDR1 MGHRA, CDR2 YSYEKL. The CDR3 runs to 15 residues. V gave up 1 base and J gave up 6 bases, with 15 bases separating them. The CDR3 here is CASSQGTLRENGYTF. For the CDR3, the DNA is TGCGCCAGCAGCCAAGGGACCCTAAGGGAAAATGGCTACACCTTC.

This clone was seen a handful of times. This sequence joins TRBV10-1 and TRBJ1-2; D is perhaps TRBD1 (5 bases). Trimming took 10 bases from V and 2 from J, leaving 11 bases between them. CDR1 and CDR2 from the germline V gene are WNHNN and SYGVQD (reference sequence). The CDR3 runs 12 residues. In DNA, the CDR3 is TGCGCCACCCCGACAGTGAACTATGGCTACACCTTC. Its translation is CATPTVNYGYTF.

The chain employs TRBV3-1 (or the pseudogene TRBV3-2) and TRBJ2-6, with D possibly matching TRBD1 (7 bases). CDR1 LGHDT and CDR2 YNNKEL come from the germline V gene (reference sequence). V was pared by 0 bases and J by 2 bases, with 14 bases between. This CDR3 contains 18 residues. This CDR3 reads CASSQDSEGAPGANVLTF. The CDR3, as DNA: TGTGCCAGCAGCCAAGATTCGGAGGGGGCGCCTGGGGCCAACGTCCTGACTTTC.

The chain joins TRBV9 to TRBJ1-4; possibly TRBD1 for D (5 bases). Germline values: CDR1 SGDLS, CDR2 YYNGEE. Deletions cut 4 bases from V and 0 bases from J, with 13 bases between. CDR3 length: 16 amino acids. The CDR3 loop reads CASSRGDLATNEKLFF. The CDR3 DNA is TGTGCCAGCAGCCGAGGGGACCTTGCAACTAATGAAAAACTGTTTTTT.

This sequence joins TRBV28 and TRBJ1-6, with a weak D call TRBD1 (5 bases). The ends were cut back, 3 bases at V and 14 bases at J, with 23 bases in the middle. The CDR3 covers 16 residues. CDR1 and CDR2 (germline): MDHEN, SYDVKM. The CDR3 reads CASSLGGWGDREALHF. CDR3 nucleotides: TGTGCCAGCAGTTTGGGGGGATGGGGGGACCGAGAGGCCCTCCACTTT.

The gene calls are TRBV7-3 and TRBJ2-2; D not resolved. Germline CDR1 SGHTA, CDR2 FQGTGA. V was shortened by 2 bases and J by 1 base, with 8 bases between the two germline ends. The CDR3 is made up of 15 amino acids. The CDR3 bases are TGTGCCAGCAGCTTACTCTCAGTGAACACCGGGGAGCTGTTTTTT. This codes for CASSLLSVNTGELFF.

The chain uses TRBV10-2 and TRBJ1-4; D is undetermined. The CDR3 totals 14 residues. Germline CDR1 WSHSY, CDR2 SAAADI. Between the trimmed V and J ends, which lost 6 bases and 3 bases, there was a span of 11 bases. CDR3 DNA sequence: TGCGCCAGCAGCCTCGGGCCTCCTAATGAAAAACTGTTTTTT. It encodes CASSLGPPNEKLFF.

This clone came up once. The genes are TRBV7-2 and TRBJ1-1, with D unresolved. The CDR3 is 15 amino acids. Germline CDR1 is SGHTA and CDR2 is FQGNSA. Trimming took 3 bases from V and 3 from J, leaving 14 bases between them. CDR3 amino acids: CASSFDPSADTEAFF. DNA for the CDR3: TGTGCCAGCAGCTTTGACCCCTCAGCCGACACTGAAGCTTTCTTT.

This rearrangement joins TRBV5-1 to TRBJ2-1; 13 bases map to TRBD2. Losses at the gene ends were 4 bases for V and 9 bases for J; bases not matched to a gene: 7. The CDR3 has 15 amino acids. Germline CDR1 and CDR2: SGHRS and YFSETQ. The CDR3 region is CASSELAGGPGEQFF. The CDR3 nucleotides read TGCGCCAGCAGCGAACTAGCGGGAGGGCCGGGTGAGCAGTTCTTC.

The chain recombines TRBV7-3 with TRBJ2-7, with a weak D call TRBD1 (6 bases). The CDR3 spans 14 residues. Trimming stripped 5 bases from V and 4 bases from J, with 15 bases between. Germline V gene sequence: CDR1 SGHTA, CDR2 FQGTGA. In nucleotides, the CDR3 is TGTGCCAGCAGCCCTCACGGACAGTCATACGAGCAGTACTTC. Translating it yields CASSPHGQSYEQYF.

The chain employs TRBV6-2 or TRBV6-3 and TRBJ1-2; D not resolved. The CDR3 sequence is 14 residues long. CDR1 and CDR2 (germline): MNHEY, SVGEGT. V shed 0 bases and J shed 1 base, with 6 bases lying between them. The CDR3 region is CASSYSADNYGYTF. CDR3 bases: TGTGCCAGCAGTTACTCGGCAGATAACTATGGCTACACCTTC.

The CDR3 reads CASSPVSTNEKLFF. CDR3 nucleotides: TGTGCCAGTAGTCCCGTATCCACTAATGAAAAACTGTTTTTT. V usage is TRBV19 and J usage is TRBJ1-4, with D unclear. The germline gives CDR1 LNHDA, CDR2 SQIVND (reference sequence). This CDR3 is 14 amino acids long. With 5 bases removed from V and 2 bases from J, the gap between germline ends came to 9 bases.